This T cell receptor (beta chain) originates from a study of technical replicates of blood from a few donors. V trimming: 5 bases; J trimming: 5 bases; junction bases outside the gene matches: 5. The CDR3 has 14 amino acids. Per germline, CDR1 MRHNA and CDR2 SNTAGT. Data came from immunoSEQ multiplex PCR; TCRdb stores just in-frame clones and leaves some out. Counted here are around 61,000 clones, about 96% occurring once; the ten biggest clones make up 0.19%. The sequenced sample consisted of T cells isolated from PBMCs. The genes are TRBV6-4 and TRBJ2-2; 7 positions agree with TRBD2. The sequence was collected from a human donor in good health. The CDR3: CASSPWGGTGELFF. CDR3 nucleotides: TGTGCCAGCAGTCCCTGGGGGGGTACCGGGGAGCTGTTTTTT.